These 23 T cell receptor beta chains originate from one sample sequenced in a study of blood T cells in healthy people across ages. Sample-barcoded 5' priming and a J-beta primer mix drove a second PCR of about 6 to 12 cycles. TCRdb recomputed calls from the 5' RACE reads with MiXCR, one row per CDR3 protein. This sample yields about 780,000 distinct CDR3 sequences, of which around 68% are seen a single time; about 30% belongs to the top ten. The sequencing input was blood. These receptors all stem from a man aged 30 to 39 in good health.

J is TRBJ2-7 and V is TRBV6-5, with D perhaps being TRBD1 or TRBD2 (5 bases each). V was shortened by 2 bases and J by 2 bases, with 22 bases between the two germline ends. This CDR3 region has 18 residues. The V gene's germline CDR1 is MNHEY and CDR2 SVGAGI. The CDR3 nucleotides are TGTGCCAGCAGTTACCAACCTCCGACAGCCCTCGGGGCCTACGAGCAGTACTTC. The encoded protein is CASSYQPPTALGAYEQYF.

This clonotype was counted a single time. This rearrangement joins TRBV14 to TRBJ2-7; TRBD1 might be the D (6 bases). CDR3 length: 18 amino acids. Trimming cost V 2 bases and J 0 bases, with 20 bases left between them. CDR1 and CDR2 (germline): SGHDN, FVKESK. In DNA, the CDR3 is TGTGCCAGCAGCCAAAGGGAAACCGGGACAACACTCTCCTACGAGCAGTACTTC. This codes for CASSQRETGTTLSYEQYF.

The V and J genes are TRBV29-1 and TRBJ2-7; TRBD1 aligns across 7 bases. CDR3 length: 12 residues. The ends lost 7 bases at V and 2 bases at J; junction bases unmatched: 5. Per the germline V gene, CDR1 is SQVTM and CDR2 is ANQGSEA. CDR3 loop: CSARDSTYEQYF. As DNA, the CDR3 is TGCAGCGCCCGGGACAGTACCTACGAGCAGTACTTC.

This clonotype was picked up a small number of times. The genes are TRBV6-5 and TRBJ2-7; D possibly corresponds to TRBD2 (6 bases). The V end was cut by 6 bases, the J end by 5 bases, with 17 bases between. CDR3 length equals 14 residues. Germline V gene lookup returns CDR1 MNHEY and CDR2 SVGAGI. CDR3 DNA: TGTGCCAGCAGCTACGGGACTCCCGCGAACGAGCAGTACTTC. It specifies CASSYGTPANEQYF.

CDR3 coding DNA: TGTGCCACCAGCAGAGATCGCGCAGATACGCAGTATTTT. This translates into CATSRDRADTQYF. The chain uses TRBV15 and TRBJ2-3, with D unclear. Germline CDR1 LNHNV, CDR2 YYDKDF (reference sequence). The V gene lost 0 bases and the J gene lost 4 bases, with 5 bases spanning the gap. CDR3 length equals 13 residues. Complete variable domain (other parts from reference TRBV15 and TRBJ2-3): DAMVIQNPRYQVTQFGKPVTLSCSQTLNHNVMYWYQQKSSQAPKLLFHYYDKDFNNEADTPDNFQSRRPNTSFCFLDIRSPGLGDTAMYLCATSRDRADTQYFGPGTRLTVL.

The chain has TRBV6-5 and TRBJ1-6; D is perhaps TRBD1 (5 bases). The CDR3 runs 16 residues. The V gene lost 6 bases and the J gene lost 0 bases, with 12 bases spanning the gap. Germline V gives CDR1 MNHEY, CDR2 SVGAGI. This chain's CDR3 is CASSSDDSSYNSPLHF. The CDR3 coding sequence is TGTGCCAGCAGCTCTGACGACAGCTCCTATAATTCACCCCTCCACTTT.

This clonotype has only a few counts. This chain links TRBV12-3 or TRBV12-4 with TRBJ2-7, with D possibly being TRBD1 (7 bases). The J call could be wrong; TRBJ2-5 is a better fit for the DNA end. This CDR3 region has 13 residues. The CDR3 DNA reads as TGTGCCAGCAGTCCAGGGGGGTTGGAGACCCAGTACTTC. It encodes CASSPGGLETQYF.

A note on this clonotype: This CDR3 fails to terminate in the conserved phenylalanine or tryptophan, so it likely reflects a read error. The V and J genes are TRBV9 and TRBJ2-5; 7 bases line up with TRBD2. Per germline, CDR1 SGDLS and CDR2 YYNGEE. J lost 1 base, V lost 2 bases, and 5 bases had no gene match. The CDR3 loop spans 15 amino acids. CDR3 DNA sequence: TGTGCCAGCAGCGTGGCAGCGGGACTCCAAGAGACCCAGTACGTC. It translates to CASSVAAGLQETQYV.

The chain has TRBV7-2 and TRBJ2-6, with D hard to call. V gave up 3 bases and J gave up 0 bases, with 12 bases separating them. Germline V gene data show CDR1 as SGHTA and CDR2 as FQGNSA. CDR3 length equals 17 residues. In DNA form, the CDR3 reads TGTGCCAGCAGCTTCACCATCCAGATCTCTGGGGCCAACGTCCTGACTTTC. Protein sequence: CASSFTIQISGANVLTF.

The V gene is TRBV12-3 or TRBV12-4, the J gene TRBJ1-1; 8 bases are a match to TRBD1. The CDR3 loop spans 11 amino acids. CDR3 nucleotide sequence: TGTGCTTCAGGGGGCGAGTCTGAAGCTTTCTTT. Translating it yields CASGGESEAFF.

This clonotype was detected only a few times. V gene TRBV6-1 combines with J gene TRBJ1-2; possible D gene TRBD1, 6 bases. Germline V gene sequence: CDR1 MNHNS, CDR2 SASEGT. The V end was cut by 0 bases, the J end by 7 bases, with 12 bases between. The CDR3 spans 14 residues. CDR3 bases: TGTGCCAGCAGTGAAGCAGGGGGGGGCGTTGGCTACACCTTC. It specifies CASSEAGGGVGYTF.

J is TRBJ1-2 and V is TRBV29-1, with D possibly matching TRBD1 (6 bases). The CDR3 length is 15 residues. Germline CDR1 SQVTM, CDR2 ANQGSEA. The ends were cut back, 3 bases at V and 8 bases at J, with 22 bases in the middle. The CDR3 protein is CSVDGHREMSLGYTF. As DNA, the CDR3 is TGCAGCGTTGACGGTCACAGGGAGATGAGCTTGGGCTACACCTTC. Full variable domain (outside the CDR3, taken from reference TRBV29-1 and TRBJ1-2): SAVISQKPSRDICQRGTSLTIQCQVDSQVTMMFWYRQQPGQSLTLIATANQGSEATYESGFVIDKFPISRPNLTFSTLTVSNMSPEDSSIYLCSVDGHREMSLGYTFGSGTRLTVV.

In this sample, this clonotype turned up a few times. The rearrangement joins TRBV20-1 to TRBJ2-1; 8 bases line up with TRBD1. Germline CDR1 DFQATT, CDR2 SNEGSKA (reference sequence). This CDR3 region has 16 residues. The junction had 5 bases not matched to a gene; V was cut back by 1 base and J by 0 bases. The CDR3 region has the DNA TGCAGTGCTAGAGGGGGGCAGGGGGCCTCCTACAATGAGCAGTTCTTC. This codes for CSARGGQGASYNEQFF.

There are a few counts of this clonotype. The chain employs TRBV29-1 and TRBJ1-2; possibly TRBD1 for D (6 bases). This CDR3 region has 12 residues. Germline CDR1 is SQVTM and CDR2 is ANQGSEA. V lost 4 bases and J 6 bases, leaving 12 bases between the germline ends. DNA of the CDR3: TGCAGCGTTGTCAGGGGAGGCAATGGCTACACCTTC. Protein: CSVVRGGNGYTF.

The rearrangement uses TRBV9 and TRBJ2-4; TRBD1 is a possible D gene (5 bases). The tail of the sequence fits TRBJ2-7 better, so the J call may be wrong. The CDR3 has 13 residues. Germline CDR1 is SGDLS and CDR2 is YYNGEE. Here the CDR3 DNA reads TGTGCCAGCAGCGAGGGGATGGACTACGAGCAGTACTTC. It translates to CASSEGMDYEQYF.

The CDR3 DNA follows: TGCGCCAGCAGCTCCCGGGACGCAGCCTACGAGCAGTACTTC. Translating gives CASSSRDAAYEQYF. The chain employs TRBV5-1 and TRBJ2-4; D tentatively reads TRBD1 or TRBD2 (5 bases each). With the DNA end fitting TRBJ2-7 better, the J assignment may be wrong. CDR1 is SGHRS, CDR2 YFSETQ, per germline. The CDR3 runs to 14 residues.

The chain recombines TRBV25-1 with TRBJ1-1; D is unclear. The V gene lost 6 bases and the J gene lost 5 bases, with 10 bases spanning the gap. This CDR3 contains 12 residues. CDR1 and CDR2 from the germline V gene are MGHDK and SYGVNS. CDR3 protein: CASRDLKTEAFF. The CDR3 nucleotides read TGTGCCAGCAGGGACCTCAAGACTGAAGCTTTCTTT.

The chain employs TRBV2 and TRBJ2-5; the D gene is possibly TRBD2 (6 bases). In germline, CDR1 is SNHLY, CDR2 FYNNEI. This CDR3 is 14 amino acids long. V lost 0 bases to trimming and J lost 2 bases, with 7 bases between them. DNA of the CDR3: TGTGCCAGCAGTGAAGCGCGGGAACAAGAGACCCAGTACTTC. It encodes CASSEAREQETQYF.

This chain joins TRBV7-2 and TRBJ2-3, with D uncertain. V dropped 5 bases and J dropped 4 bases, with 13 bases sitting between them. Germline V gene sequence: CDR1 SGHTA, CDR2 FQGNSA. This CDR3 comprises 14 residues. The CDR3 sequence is CASSPSMGSDTQYF. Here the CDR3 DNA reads TGTGCCAGCAGCCCCTCTATGGGCTCAGATACGCAGTATTTT.

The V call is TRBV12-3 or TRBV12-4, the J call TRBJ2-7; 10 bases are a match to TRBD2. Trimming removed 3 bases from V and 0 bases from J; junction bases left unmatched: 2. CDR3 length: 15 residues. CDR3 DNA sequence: TGTGCCAGCAGTTTCGCTAGCGGGAGCTCCTACGAGCAGTACTTC. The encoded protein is CASSFASGSSYEQYF.

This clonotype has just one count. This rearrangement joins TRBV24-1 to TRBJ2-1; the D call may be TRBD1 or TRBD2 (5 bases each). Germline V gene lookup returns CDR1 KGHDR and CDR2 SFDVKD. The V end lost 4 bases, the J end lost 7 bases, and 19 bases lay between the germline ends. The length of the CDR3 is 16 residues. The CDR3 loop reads CATSDHNRDPRNEQFF. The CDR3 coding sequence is TGTGCCACCAGTGACCACAACCGGGACCCGCGGAATGAGCAGTTCTTC.

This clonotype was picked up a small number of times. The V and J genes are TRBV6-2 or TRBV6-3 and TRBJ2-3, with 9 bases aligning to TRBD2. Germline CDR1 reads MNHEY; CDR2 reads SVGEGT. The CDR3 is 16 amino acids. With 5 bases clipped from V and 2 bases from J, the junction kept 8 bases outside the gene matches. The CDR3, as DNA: TGTGCCAGCAGTCGGCCAGCGGGGGGACTCACAGATACGCAGTATTTT. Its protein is CASSRPAGGLTDTQYF.

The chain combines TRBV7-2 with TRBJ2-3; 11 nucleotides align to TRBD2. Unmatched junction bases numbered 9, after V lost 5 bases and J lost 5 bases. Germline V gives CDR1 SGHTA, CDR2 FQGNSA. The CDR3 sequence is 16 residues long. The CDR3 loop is CASSPLAGGLGDTQYF. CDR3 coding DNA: TGTGCCAGCAGCCCCTTAGCGGGGGGGCTTGGAGATACGCAGTATTTT.